Following are 14 T cell receptor beta chains from one sample sequenced in a study of T cell repertoires in cytomegalovirus infection. TCRdb processed the reads anew with MiXCR; each CDR3 protein has one entry. In the table there are 560,000 or so distinct CDR3 sequences, 15% to 20% of which are singletons. Material: CD8+ T cells from PBMCs. All receptors come from a human donor in good health (CMV status not recorded). Some clones in this sample may be carry-over from other donors' samples.

This clonotype was observed many times. The chain is built from TRBV6-6 and TRBJ2-7, with D uncertain. V lost 7 bases, J lost 0 bases, and 10 bases lay in between. CDR1 and CDR2 (germline): MNHNY, SVGAGI (reference sequence). The CDR3 consists of 13 residues. Here the CDR3 reads CASTPPSSYEQYF. The CDR3, as DNA: TGTGCCAGCACCCCACCCAGCTCCTACGAGCAGTACTTC.

The chain uses TRBV27 and TRBJ1-2; D is undetermined. CDR1 is MNHEY, CDR2 SMNVEV, per germline (reference sequence). The CDR3 has 11 amino acids. Trimming cost V 7 bases and J 10 bases, with 13 bases left between them. The CDR3 DNA sequence: TGTGCCAGCAAGGTCAACGGCTTCTACACCTTC. Protein sequence: CASKVNGFYTF.

In this sample, this clonotype turned up a few times. The J gene is TRBJ2-1, the V gene TRBV25-1, with unresolved D. This CDR3 spans 14 amino acids. CDR1 and CDR2 (germline): MGHDK, SYGVNS. The V end was cut by 2 bases, the J end by 5 bases, with 10 bases between. CDR3 in DNA: TGTGCCAGCAGTGAAATGGCTCGGAACAATGAGCAGTTCTTC. Protein product: CASSEMARNNEQFF. The whole variable domain, remainder taken from reference TRBV25-1 and TRBJ2-1, is EADIYQTPRYLVIGTGKKITLECSQTMGHDKMYWYQQDPGMELHLIHYSYGVNSTEKGDLSSESTVSRIRTEHFPLTLESARPSHTSQYLCASSEMARNNEQFFGPGTRLTVL.

This clonotype was seen only a few times. The chain joins TRBV27 to TRBJ2-6; D gene ambiguous. CDR1 and CDR2 (germline): MNHEY, SMNVEV (reference sequence). The CDR3 is 14 residues long. Trimming stripped 7 bases from V and 2 bases from J, with 9 bases between. The CDR3 loop reads CASKSTPGANVLTF. DNA for the CDR3: TGTGCCAGCAAGTCGACCCCTGGGGCCAACGTCCTGACTTTC.

This clonotype was recorded many times. The rearrangement uses TRBV19 and TRBJ2-7; D is unresolved. The germline V and J ends were trimmed by 3 bases and 3 bases, with 9 bases remaining between them. CDR1 and CDR2 (germline): LNHDA, SQIVND (reference sequence). This CDR3 has 13 amino acids. Here the CDR3 reads CASSISTFYEQYF. The DNA of the CDR3 is TGTGCCAGTAGTATCAGTACCTTCTACGAGCAGTACTTC. Based on the CDR3 plus reference TRBV19 and TRBJ2-7, the full variable domain is DGGITQSPKYLFRKEGQNVTLSCEQNLNHDAMYWYRQDPGQGLRLIYYSQIVNDFQKGDIAEGYSVSREKKESFPLTVTSAQKNPTAFYLCASSISTFYEQYFGPGTRLTVT.

This clonotype was counted at least ten times. The CDR3 protein is CASGPPGNVITDTQYF. The DNA of the CDR3 is TGTGCTAGTGGTCCCCCCGGTAACGTAATCACAGATACGCAGTATTTT. The chain recombines TRBV12-5 with TRBJ2-3; no clear D gene. V lost 5 bases and J 2 bases, leaving 17 bases between the germline ends. Germline V gene lookup returns CDR1 LGHNT and CDR2 FRNRAP. The CDR3 length is 16 residues.

At least ten counts were recorded for this clonotype. The chain recombines TRBV7-2 with TRBJ2-7, with 10 nucleotides matching TRBD2. The junction had 5 bases not matched to a gene; V was cut back by 2 bases and J by 4 bases. Germline V CDR1 and CDR2: SGHTA, FQGNSA. The CDR3 is 15 residues long. CDR3 loop: CASSLSSGGFYEQYF. The CDR3 coding sequence is TGTGCCAGCAGCTTATCTAGCGGGGGTTTTTACGAGCAGTACTTC.

This clonotype has a count of ten or more. This sequence joins TRBV20-1 and TRBJ2-3, with D hard to call. V was shortened by 0 bases and J by 6 bases, with 13 bases between the two germline ends. CDR1 is DFQATT, CDR2 SNEGSKA, per germline (reference sequence). The CDR3 has 14 residues. The CDR3 reads CSARDGHFGDTQYF. CDR3 in DNA: TGCAGTGCTAGAGATGGCCACTTCGGGGATACGCAGTATTTT.

This clonotype was recorded at least ten times. The V gene is TRBV4-2, the J gene TRBJ1-5, with 10 bases that match TRBD1. The CDR3 spans 16 residues. V lost 0 bases and J lost 7; bases outside the gene matches: 6. Germline CDR1 LGHNA, CDR2 YNFKEQ. This chain's CDR3 is CASSQDPGQGRQPQHF. DNA for the CDR3: TGTGCCAGCAGCCAAGACCCGGGACAGGGGAGACAGCCCCAGCATTTT.

This clonotype was observed many times. This chain links TRBV7-8 with TRBJ2-1; 8 nucleotides match TRBD2. The CDR3 has 15 residues. The germline gives CDR1 SGHVS, CDR2 FQNEAQ. The junction had 11 bases not matched to a gene; V was cut back by 6 bases and J by 7 bases. In DNA form, the CDR3 reads TGTGCCAGCAGACCCCGGGGGGGCGTTACAAATGAGCAGTTCTTC. This encodes CASRPRGGVTNEQFF. Filled out from reference TRBV7-8 and TRBJ2-1, the complete variable domain reads GAGVSQSPRYKVAKRGQDVALRCDPISGHVSLFWYQQALGQGPEFLTYFQNEAQLDKSGLPSDRFFAERPEGSVSTLKIQRTQQEDSAVYLCASRPRGGVTNEQFFGPGTRLTVL.

The J gene is TRBJ1-2, the V gene TRBV24-1, with D uncertain. The CDR3 runs 12 residues. Looked up from germline, CDR1 is KGHDR and CDR2 is SFDVKD. V lost 4 bases, J lost 8 bases, and 10 bases lay in between. Here the CDR3 DNA reads TGTGCCACCAGTGACCCAATACGCGGCTACACCTTC. This codes for CATSDPIRGYTF.

V is TRBV9 and J is TRBJ2-3, with D perhaps given as TRBD1 or TRBD2 (6 bases each). The CDR3 is 17 amino acids. Germline-derived CDR1 and CDR2 are SGDLS and YYNGEE. Trimming removed 4 bases at V and 3 bases at J, with 21 bases between. This CDR3 reads CASSPGGAGVWTDTQYF. CDR3 DNA sequence: TGTGCCAGCAGCCCCGGAGGGGCAGGGGTGTGGACAGATACGCAGTATTTT.

The genes are TRBV4-1 and TRBJ1-2; D unresolved. From germline, CDR1 is MGHRA and CDR2 YSYEKL. The CDR3 totals 14 residues. Trimming pared 1 base from V and 2 bases from J, leaving 8 bases between. The CDR3 nucleotides read TGCGCCAGCAGCCAAGGGTCGGTAAACTATGGCTACACCTTC. Its translation is CASSQGSVNYGYTF.

For this clonotype: It may be a read error: a sequence one base away is much more abundant. The chain is built from TRBV28 and TRBJ1-5; no firm D call. There are 15 residues in the CDR3. The V and J ends lost 6 bases and 0 bases respectively, with 12 bases between them. The germline V gene encodes CDR1 MDHEN and CDR2 SYDVKM. Here the CDR3 DNA reads TGTGCCAGCAGCCCCCTACCCTATAGCAATCAGCCCCAGCATTTT. This translates into CASSPLPYSNQPQHF.